This T cell receptor (beta chain) was captured in a study of blood T cell repertoires in COVID-19. In the study overall: The analysed material was cDNA or gDNA that came from T cells, B-cell-depleted T cells, or PBMCs.

The CDR3 is 15 amino acids. With 1 base removed from V and 0 bases from J, the gap between germline ends came to 10 bases. Per germline, CDR1 SGHKS and CDR2 YYEKEE (reference sequence). Sequenced by immunoSEQ multiplex PCR; TCRdb stores in-frame clones only, minus some. The repertoire holds about 210,000 clones, with around 86% as singletons. This TCR derives from a man between 60 and 75 years old with acute or convalescent COVID-19. Sequenced sample: peripheral blood. This chain uses TRBV5-5 with TRBJ1-1; D is undetermined. The CDR3 loop reads CASSLYPSMNTEAFF. The DNA of the CDR3 is TGTGCCAGCAGCTTGTATCCCTCTATGAACACTGAAGCTTTCTTT.